The present entry profiles one TCR beta chain with its context. This sample is drawn from a study of human T cells and chemical hapten exposure. Unique molecular identifiers were attached to individual cDNA molecules during library preparation. TCRdb re-called the RACE reads with MiXCR, one entry per CDR3 protein. This table has more than 70,000 distinct CDR3 sequences, around 10% appearing once. V was cut by 0 bases and J by 4 bases, with 6 bases left in between. Germline CDR1 reads MNHEY; CDR2 reads SVGAGI. There are 13 residues in the CDR3. Time point given: patch test 2, 6 weeks after DPC sensitization. The treatment here: therapeutic diphenylcyclopropenone sensitization with weekly scalp DPC.

This sequence was found in a man aged 18-30 years with alopecia areata. Some clones in this sample may be carry-over from other donors' samples. The rearrangement links TRBV6-5 to TRBJ1-2; D uncertain. This specimen consisted of whole blood, obtained in connection with sensitization to the hapten diphenylcyclopropenone (DPC). CDR3 nucleotides: TGTGCCAGCAGTTACTCGGCAGCCTATGGCTACACCTTC. Its translation: CASSYSAAYGYTF.